Presented here are 5 T cell receptor beta chains from one specimen sequenced in a study of blood T cell repertoires in COVID-19. Profiling relied on immunoSEQ multiplex PCR, and the TCRdb table lists in-frame clones only, not all of them. The sample carries nearly 350,000 clones, about nine tenths recorded once. The sequenced sample consisted of peripheral blood. The receptors originated from a woman in her 70s with COVID-19, enrolled during active disease.

V and J are TRBV10-2 and TRBJ1-1; 9 positions agree with TRBD1. V trimming: 3 bases; J trimming: 6 bases; junction bases outside the gene matches: 5. Germline V CDR1 and CDR2: WSHSY, SAAADI. This CDR3 has 14 amino acids. The CDR3 nucleotides are TGCGCCAGCAGTGACTGGGACAGGGAATCTGAAGCTTTCTTT. Translated, it gives CASSDWDRESEAFF.

The V call is TRBV7-8, the J call TRBJ1-1; 7 bases line up with TRBD1. This CDR3 has 14 residues. Germline V CDR1 and CDR2: SGHVS, FQNEAQ. V dropped 5 bases and J dropped 7; count of bases not matched to a gene: 10. The CDR3 nucleotides are TGTGCCAGCAGCCCAGTACAGGGGTTAATTGAAGCTTTCTTT. Amino acids: CASSPVQGLIEAFF.

The CDR3 protein is CASSLGTGGVQPQHF. The CDR3, as DNA: TGTGCCAGCAGCTTGGGGACAGGGGGCGTTCAGCCCCAGCATTTT. The chain joins TRBV5-6 to TRBJ1-5; 11 bases are shared with TRBD1. Germline V gene data show CDR1 as SGHDT and CDR2 as YYEEEE. CDR3 length: 15 residues. V lost 0 bases and J lost 6; bases outside the gene matches: 2.

V and J are TRBV6-5 and TRBJ1-4; 9 bases are shared with TRBD1. This CDR3 has 15 amino acids. V lost 0 bases, J lost 4 bases, and 0 bases stayed unmatched. Germline assignment: CDR1 MNHEY and CDR2 SVGAGI. The DNA of the CDR3 is TGTGCCAGCAGTTACTCGGACAGGGGTAATGAAAAACTGTTTTTT. The encoded protein is CASSYSDRGNEKLFF.

This clone appeared a few times. V is TRBV15 and J is TRBJ1-1; D is possibly TRBD1 (5 bases). V was shortened by 0 bases and J by 1 base, with 6 bases between the two germline ends. Germline V gene sequence: CDR1 LNHNV, CDR2 YYDKDF (reference sequence). The CDR3 is made up of 14 amino acids. The CDR3 sequence: CATSRDGANTEAFF. The CDR3, as DNA: TGTGCCACCAGCAGAGATGGGGCGAACACTGAAGCTTTCTTT.